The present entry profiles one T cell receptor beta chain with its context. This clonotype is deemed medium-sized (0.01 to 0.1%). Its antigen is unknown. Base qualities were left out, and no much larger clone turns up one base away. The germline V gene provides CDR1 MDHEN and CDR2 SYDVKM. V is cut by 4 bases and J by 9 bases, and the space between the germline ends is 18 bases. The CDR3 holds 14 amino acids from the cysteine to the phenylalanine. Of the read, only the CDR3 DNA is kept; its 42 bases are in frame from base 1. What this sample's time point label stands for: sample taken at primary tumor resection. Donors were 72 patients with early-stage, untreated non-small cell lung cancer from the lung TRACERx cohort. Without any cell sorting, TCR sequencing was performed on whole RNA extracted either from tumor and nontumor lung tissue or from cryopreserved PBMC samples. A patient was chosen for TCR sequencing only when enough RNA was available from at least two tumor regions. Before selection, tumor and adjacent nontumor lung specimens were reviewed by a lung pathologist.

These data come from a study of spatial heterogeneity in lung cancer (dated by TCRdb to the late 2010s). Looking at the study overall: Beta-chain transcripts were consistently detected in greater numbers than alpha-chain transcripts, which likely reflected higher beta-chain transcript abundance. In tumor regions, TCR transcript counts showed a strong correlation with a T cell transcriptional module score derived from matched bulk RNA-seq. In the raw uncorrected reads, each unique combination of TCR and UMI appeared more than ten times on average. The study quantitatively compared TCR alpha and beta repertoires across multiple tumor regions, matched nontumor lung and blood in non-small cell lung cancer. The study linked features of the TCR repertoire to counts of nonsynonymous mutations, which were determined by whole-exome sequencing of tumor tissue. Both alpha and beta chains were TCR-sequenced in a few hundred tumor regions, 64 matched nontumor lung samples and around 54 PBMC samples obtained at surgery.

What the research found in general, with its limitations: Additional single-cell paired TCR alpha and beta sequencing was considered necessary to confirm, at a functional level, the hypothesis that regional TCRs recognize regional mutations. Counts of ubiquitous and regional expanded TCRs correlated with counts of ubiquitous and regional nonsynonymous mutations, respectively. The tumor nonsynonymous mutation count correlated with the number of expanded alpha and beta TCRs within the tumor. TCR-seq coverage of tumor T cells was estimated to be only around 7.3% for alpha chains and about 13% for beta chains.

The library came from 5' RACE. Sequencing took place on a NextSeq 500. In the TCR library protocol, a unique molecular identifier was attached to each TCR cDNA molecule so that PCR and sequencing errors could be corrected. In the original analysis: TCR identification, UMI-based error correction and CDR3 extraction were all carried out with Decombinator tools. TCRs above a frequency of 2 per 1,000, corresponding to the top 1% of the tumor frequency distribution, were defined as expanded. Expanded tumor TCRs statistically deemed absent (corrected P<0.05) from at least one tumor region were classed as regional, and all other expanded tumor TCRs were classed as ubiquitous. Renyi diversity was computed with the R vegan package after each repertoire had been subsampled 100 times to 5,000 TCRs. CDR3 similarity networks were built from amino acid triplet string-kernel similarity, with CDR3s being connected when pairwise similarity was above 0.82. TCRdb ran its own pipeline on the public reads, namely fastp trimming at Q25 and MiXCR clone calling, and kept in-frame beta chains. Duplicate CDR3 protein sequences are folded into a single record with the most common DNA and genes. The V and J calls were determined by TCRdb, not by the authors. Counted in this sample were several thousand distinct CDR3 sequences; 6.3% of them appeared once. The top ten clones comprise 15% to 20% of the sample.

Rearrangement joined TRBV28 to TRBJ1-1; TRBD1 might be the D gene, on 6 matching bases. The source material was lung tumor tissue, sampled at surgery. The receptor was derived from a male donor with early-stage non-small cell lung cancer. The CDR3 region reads CASSSVQGRTQAFF. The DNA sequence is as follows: TGTGCCAGCAGTTCGGTACAGGGAAGGACGCAAGCTTTCTTT.